One and the same sample provided the 2 T cell receptor beta chains below, sequenced in a study of human T cells and chemical hapten exposure. Time point indicated: patch test 2, 6 weeks after DPC sensitization. The treatment is: therapeutic diphenylcyclopropenone sensitization with weekly scalp DPC. In TCRdb, the RACE reads were re-called with MiXCR into one record per CDR3 protein. The sample consists of 75,000 to 90,000 distinct CDR3 sequences, more than 9% of them appearing once. The sample consisted of whole blood, taken in connection with sensitization to the hapten diphenylcyclopropenone (DPC). The receptors were sampled from a woman between 45 and 65 years old with alopecia areata. Some clones in this sample may be carry-over from other donors' samples.

This clonotype was found many times. V and J are TRBV6-1 and TRBJ1-2; 8 nucleotides line up with TRBD1. From germline, CDR1 is MNHNS and CDR2 SASEGT. CDR3 length: 14 amino acids. The junction had 8 bases not matched to a gene; V was cut back by 3 bases and J by 8 bases. The CDR3 here is CASSDWTGTLGYTF. Written as DNA, the CDR3 is TGTGCCAGCAGTGACTGGACAGGGACCCTCGGCTACACCTTC.

This clonotype was observed at least ten times. This chain connects TRBV20-1 to TRBJ2-3; 11 positions agree with TRBD2. CDR1 is DFQATT and CDR2 is SNEGSKA in the germline V gene (reference sequence). The CDR3 has 15 residues. V shed 3 bases and J 3 bases; nucleotides not matched to a gene: 5. The CDR3 region is CSARVAGGPTDTQYF. The CDR3 region has the DNA TGCAGTGCTAGGGTAGCGGGAGGGCCTACAGATACGCAGTATTTT.